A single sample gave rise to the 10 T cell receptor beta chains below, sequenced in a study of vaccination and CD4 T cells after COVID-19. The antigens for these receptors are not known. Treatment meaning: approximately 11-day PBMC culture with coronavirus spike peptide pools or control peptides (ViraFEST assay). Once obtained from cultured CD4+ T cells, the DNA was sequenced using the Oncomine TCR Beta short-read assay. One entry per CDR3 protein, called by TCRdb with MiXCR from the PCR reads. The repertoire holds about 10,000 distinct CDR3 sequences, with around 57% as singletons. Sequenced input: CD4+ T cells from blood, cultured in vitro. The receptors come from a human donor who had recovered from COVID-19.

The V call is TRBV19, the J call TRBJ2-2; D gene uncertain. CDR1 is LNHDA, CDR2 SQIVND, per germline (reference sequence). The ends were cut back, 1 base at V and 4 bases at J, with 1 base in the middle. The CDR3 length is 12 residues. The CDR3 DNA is TGTGCCAGTAGTATAGGCACCGGGGAGCTGTTTTTT. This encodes CASSIGTGELFF.

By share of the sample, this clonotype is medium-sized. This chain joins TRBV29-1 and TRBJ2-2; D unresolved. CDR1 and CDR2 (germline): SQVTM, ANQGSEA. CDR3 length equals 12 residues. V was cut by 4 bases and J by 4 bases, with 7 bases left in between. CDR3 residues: CSVGSSTGELFF. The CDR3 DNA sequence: TGCAGCGTTGGGTCGAGCACCGGGGAGCTGTTTTTT.

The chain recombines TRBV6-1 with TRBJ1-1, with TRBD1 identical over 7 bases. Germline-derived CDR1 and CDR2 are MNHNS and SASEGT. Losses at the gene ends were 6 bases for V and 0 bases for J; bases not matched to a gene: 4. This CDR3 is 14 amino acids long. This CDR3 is CASRGGQMNTEAFF. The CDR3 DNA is TGTGCCAGCAGGGGGGGACAGATGAACACTGAAGCTTTCTTT.

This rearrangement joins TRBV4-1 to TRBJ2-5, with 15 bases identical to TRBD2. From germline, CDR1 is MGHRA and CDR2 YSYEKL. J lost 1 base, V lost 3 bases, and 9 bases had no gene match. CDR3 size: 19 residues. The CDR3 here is CASSHPGLAGGPGQETQYF. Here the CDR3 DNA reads TGCGCCAGCAGCCACCCAGGACTAGCGGGAGGGCCGGGCCAAGAGACCCAGTACTTC.

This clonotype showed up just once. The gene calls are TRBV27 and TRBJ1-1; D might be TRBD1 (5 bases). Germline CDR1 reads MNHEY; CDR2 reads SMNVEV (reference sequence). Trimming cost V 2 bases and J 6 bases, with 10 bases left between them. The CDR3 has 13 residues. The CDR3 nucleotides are TGTGCCAGCAGTTTAACCAGGGCGGCTGAAGCTTTCTTT. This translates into CASSLTRAAEAFF.

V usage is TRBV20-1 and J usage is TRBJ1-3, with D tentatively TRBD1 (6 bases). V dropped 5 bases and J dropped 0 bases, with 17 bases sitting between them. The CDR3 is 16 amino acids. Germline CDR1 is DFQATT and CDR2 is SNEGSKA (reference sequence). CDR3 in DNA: TGCAGTGCTTCGGCCCTCGGAGGGGGCTCTGGAAACACCATATATTTT. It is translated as CSASALGGGSGNTIYF.

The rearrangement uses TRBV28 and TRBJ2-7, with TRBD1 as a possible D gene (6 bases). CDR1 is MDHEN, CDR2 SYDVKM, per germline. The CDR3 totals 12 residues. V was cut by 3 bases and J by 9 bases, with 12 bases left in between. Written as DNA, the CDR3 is TGTGCCAGCAGTTTTACAGGGTCGGGGCAGTACTTC. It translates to CASSFTGSGQYF.

CDR3 bases: TGTGCCAGCAGTTTATGGGGGACCGCTAAGAGTTCACCCCTCCACTTT. The encoded protein is CASSLWGTAKSSPLHF. The chain joins TRBV27 to TRBJ1-6, with a weak D call TRBD1 (5 bases). V lost 1 base, J lost 9 bases, and 16 bases lay in between. This CDR3 is 16 amino acids long. The germline CDR1 and CDR2 sequences are MNHEY and SMNVEV (reference sequence).

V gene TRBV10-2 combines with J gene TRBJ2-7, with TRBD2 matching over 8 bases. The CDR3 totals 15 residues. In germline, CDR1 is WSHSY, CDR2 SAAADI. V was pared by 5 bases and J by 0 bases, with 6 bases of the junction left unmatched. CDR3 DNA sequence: TGCGCCAGCAGTTACGGAGCGGGGGACTCCTACGAGCAGTACTTC. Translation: CASSYGAGDSYEQYF.

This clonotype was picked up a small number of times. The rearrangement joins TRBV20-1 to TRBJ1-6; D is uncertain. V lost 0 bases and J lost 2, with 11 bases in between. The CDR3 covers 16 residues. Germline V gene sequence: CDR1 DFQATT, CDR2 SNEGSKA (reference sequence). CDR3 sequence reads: CSARDLSITYNSPLHF. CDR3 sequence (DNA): TGCAGTGCTAGAGATCTGAGTATCACCTATAATTCACCCCTCCACTTT.